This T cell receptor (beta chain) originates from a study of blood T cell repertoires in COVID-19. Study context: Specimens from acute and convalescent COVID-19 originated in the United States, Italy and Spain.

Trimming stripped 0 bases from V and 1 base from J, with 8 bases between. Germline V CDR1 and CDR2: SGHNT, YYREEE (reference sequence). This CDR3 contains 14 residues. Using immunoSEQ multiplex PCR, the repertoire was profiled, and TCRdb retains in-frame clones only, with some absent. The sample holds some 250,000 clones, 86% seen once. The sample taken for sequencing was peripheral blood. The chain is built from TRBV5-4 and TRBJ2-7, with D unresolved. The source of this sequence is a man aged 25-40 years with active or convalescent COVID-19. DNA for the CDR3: TGTGCCAGCAGCTTGGATCAGGTTTCCTACGAGCAGTACTTC. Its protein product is CASSLDQVSYEQYF.